Following are 25 T cell receptor beta chains from one sample sequenced in a study of T cell responses to AZD1222 COVID-19 vaccine. TCRdb's copy holds only in-frame clones and misses some; the assay was immunoSEQ multiplex PCR. The sample lists some 63,000 clones; 89% were seen once. This material consisted of peripheral blood, taken 28 days after the second AZD1222 dose. These receptors all come from an adult who received the AZD1222 COVID-19 vaccine.

The chain uses TRBV15 and TRBJ1-2; TRBD1 matches at 11 bases. This CDR3 is built from 15 residues. Germline-derived CDR1 and CDR2 are LNHNV and YYDKDF (reference sequence). The V and J ends lost 5 bases and 3 bases, in that order; junction bases with no gene match: 5. This CDR3 is CATSVGQGAHYGYTF. The DNA of the CDR3 is TGTGCCACCAGCGTTGGACAGGGGGCTCACTATGGCTACACCTTC. The entire variable domain, with the rest obtained from reference TRBV15 and TRBJ1-2, is as follows: DAMVIQNPRYQVTQFGKPVTLSCSQTLNHNVMYWYQQKSSQAPKLLFHYYDKDFNNEADTPDNFQSRRPNTSFCFLDIRSPGLGDTAMYLCATSVGQGAHYGYTFGSGTRLTVV.

The rearrangement links TRBV19 to TRBJ1-1, with D tentatively TRBD1 (6 bases). Germline CDR1 reads LNHDA; CDR2 reads SQIVND (reference sequence). CDR3 size: 13 residues. The V and J ends lost 5 bases and 6 bases respectively, with 13 bases between them. CDR3 bases: TGTGCCAGTAGTCCCCCTTCAGGGGCTGAAGCTTTCTTT. Its protein is CASSPPSGAEAFF.

The chain carries TRBV7-2 and TRBJ1-5; TRBD1 matches at 7 bases. The V gene's germline CDR1 is SGHTA and CDR2 FQGNSA. This CDR3 has 14 amino acids. With 5 bases clipped from V and 8 bases from J, the junction kept 9 bases outside the gene matches. In DNA form, the CDR3 reads TGTGCCAGCAGCCCTCGACAGGGTCGAGAGCCCCAGCATTTT. Translated, it gives CASSPRQGREPQHF.

The chain couples TRBV6-4 to TRBJ2-3, with a possible D match to TRBD1 (7 bases). The CDR3 spans 15 residues. V lost 6 bases and J 3 bases, leaving 16 bases between the germline ends. CDR1 and CDR2 (germline): MRHNA, SNTAGT. In DNA, the CDR3 is TGTGCCAGCAGCGCCCAGGGGGGACCGACAGATACGCAGTATTTT. The encoded protein is CASSAQGGPTDTQYF.

The genes are TRBV19 and TRBJ1-1; TRBD1 might be the D (5 bases). Germline CDR1 and CDR2: LNHDA and SQIVND (reference sequence). CDR3 length: 15 residues. V gave up 7 bases and J gave up 1 base, with 16 bases separating them. This CDR3 reads CASMLSGTANTEAFF. For the CDR3, the DNA is TGTGCCAGTATGCTTTCAGGGACCGCGAACACTGAAGCTTTCTTT. Supplemented by reference TRBV19 and TRBJ1-1, the full variable domain reads DGGITQSPKYLFRKEGQNVTLSCEQNLNHDAMYWYRQDPGQGLRLIYYSQIVNDFQKGDIAEGYSVSREKKESFPLTVTSAQKNPTAFYLCASMLSGTANTEAFFGQGTRLTVV.

The J gene is TRBJ1-6, the V gene TRBV7-3; TRBD1 might be the D (6 bases). From germline, CDR1 is SGHTA and CDR2 FQGTGA. V was pared by 6 bases and J by 13 bases, with 34 bases between. This CDR3 comprises 19 residues. CDR3 DNA: TGTGCCAGCAGTTCAAGGGGGGCAGGGTATACGGAGGGCGAATATCCCCTCCACTTT. Protein: CASSSRGAGYTEGEYPLHF.

This chain links TRBV11-2 with TRBJ1-2, with D possibly matching TRBD1 (6 bases). V was trimmed by 3 bases and J by 5 bases, leaving 16 bases between them. The CDR3 spans 15 residues. CDR1 is SGHAT, CDR2 FQNNGV, per germline. CDR3 DNA sequence: TGTGCCAGCAGCTTCCTACAGGGATGGTTATATGGCTACACCTTC. It translates to CASSFLQGWLYGYTF.

DNA of the CDR3: TGTGCCATCAGTGAAGCCGGTGAGACCCAGTACTTC. Amino acid sequence: CAISEAGETQYF. This chain uses TRBV10-3 with TRBJ2-5, with no clear D. Germline loops: CDR1 ENHRY, CDR2 SYGVKD. The germline V and J ends were trimmed by 3 bases and 5 bases, with 7 bases remaining between them. This CDR3 is 12 amino acids long.

The rearrangement joins TRBV7-2 to TRBJ2-1, with 9 nucleotides matching TRBD2. The CDR3 sequence is 15 residues long. Looked up from germline, CDR1 is SGHTA and CDR2 is FQGNSA. V trimming: 1 base; J trimming: 3 bases; junction bases outside the gene matches: 1. CDR3 sequence: CASSLDSGSYNEQFF. Written as DNA, the CDR3 is TGTGCCAGCAGCTTAGATAGCGGGAGCTACAATGAGCAGTTCTTC.

V usage is TRBV7-9 and J usage is TRBJ2-7, with 8 bases that match TRBD1. Looked up from germline, CDR1 is SEHNR and CDR2 is FQNEAQ (reference sequence). The CDR3 loop spans 13 amino acids. V was pared by 5 bases and J by 5 bases, with 5 bases of the junction left unmatched. CDR3 in amino acids: CASSPDRDHEQYF. CDR3 sequence (DNA): TGTGCCAGCAGCCCGGACAGGGACCACGAGCAGTACTTC.

The chain combines TRBV10-1 with TRBJ1-2; D might be TRBD1 (5 bases). Germline lookup yields CDR1 WNHNN and CDR2 SYGVQD (reference sequence). CDR3 size: 14 residues. Trimming took 2 bases from V and 3 from J, leaving 10 bases between them. The CDR3 region is CASSEGRGDYGYTF. DNA of the CDR3: TGCGCCAGCAGTGAGGGTAGGGGAGACTATGGCTACACCTTC.

The J gene is TRBJ2-4, the V gene TRBV7-2; 8 bases agree with TRBD1. Unmatched junction bases numbered 6, after V lost 2 bases and J lost 9 bases. The CDR3 has 14 amino acids. Per the germline V gene, CDR1 is SGHTA and CDR2 is FQGNSA. The CDR3 region has the DNA TGTGCCAGCAGCTTACAGGGGGCGCAGACCATTCAGTACTTC. Translating it yields CASSLQGAQTIQYF. The variable domain in full, with the rest retrieved from reference TRBV7-2 and TRBJ2-4, is GAGVSQSPSNKVTEKGKDVELRCDPISGHTALYWYRQSLGQGLEFLIYFQGNSAPDKSGLPSDRFSAERTGGSVSTLTIQRTQQEDSAVYLCASSLQGAQTIQYFGAGTRLSVL.

This clone was seen more than once but under ten times. V usage is TRBV12-3 or TRBV12-4 and J usage is TRBJ2-5; perhaps TRBD1 as D (5 bases). The CDR3 has 13 residues. V was trimmed by 7 bases and J by 4 bases, leaving 13 bases between them. The CDR3 protein is CASTKGLGETQYF. The CDR3 DNA reads as TGTGCCAGCACAAAGGGGCTCGGAGAGACCCAGTACTTC.

The chain is built from TRBV6-5 and TRBJ1-2; 8 positions agree with TRBD1. The CDR3 extends over 16 amino acids. V dropped 0 bases and J dropped 8; count of bases not matched to a gene: 11. Germline V gives CDR1 MNHEY, CDR2 SVGAGI. The CDR3 nucleotides are TGTGCCAGCAGTTACTCTGGCAGGGGGCGCCCCGGGGGCTACACCTTC. This gives the protein CASSYSGRGRPGGYTF.

The genes are TRBV2 and TRBJ2-7; 10 bases fit TRBD1. CDR1 is SNHLY and CDR2 is FYNNEI in the germline V gene. The ends lost 6 bases at V and 4 bases at J; junction bases unmatched: 3. The CDR3 is 13 residues long. As DNA, the CDR3 is TGTGCCAGCAGGAAGGACAGGGGGTACGAGCAGTACTTC. This translates into CASRKDRGYEQYF. The full variable domain, with the rest looked up from reference TRBV2 and TRBJ2-7, is EPEVTQTPSHQVTQMGQEVILRCVPISNHLYFYWYRQILGQKVEFLVSFYNNEISEKSEIFDDQFSVERPDGSNFTLKIRSTKLEDSAMYFCASRKDRGYEQYFGPGTRLTVT.

The chain couples TRBV2 to TRBJ1-1, with D perhaps matching TRBD1 (5 bases). CDR3 size: 17 residues. V lost 7 bases and J 1 base, leaving 22 bases between the germline ends. CDR1 is SNHLY and CDR2 is FYNNEI in the germline V gene. Here the CDR3 DNA reads TGTGCCAGCAAGGGGCAGACACTACTTCGGTCGAACACTGAAGCTTTCTTT. Its protein product is CASKGQTLLRSNTEAFF.

The rearrangement uses TRBV10-2 and TRBJ2-1; 8 nucleotides line up with TRBD2. Unmatched junction bases numbered 3, after V lost 3 bases and J lost 2 bases. Germline V lookup: CDR1 WSHSY, CDR2 SAAADI. The CDR3 is 15 amino acids. The CDR3 is CASSDQRGTYNEQFF. The CDR3 DNA is TGCGCCAGCAGTGACCAGCGGGGGACCTACAATGAGCAGTTCTTC.

The chain combines TRBV4-1 with TRBJ2-7; a weak D match, TRBD1 (6 bases). Germline-derived CDR1 and CDR2 are MGHRA and YSYEKL. The CDR3 runs 15 residues. The ends were cut back, 3 bases at V and 4 bases at J, with 16 bases in the middle. The CDR3: CASSHPGAAGYEQYF. In DNA, the CDR3 is TGCGCCAGCAGCCACCCAGGGGCCGCAGGATACGAGCAGTACTTC.

The chain couples TRBV30 to TRBJ2-3; D gene uncertain. CDR1 is GTSNPN, CDR2 SVGIG, per germline (reference sequence). This CDR3 region has 13 residues. Trimming left V 0 bases short and J 4 bases short, with 8 bases between. CDR3 in DNA: TGTGCCTGGAGTGTAATCGCCCCAGATACGCAGTATTTT. Its translation: CAWSVIAPDTQYF. The full variable domain, with the rest looked up from reference TRBV30 and TRBJ2-3, is SQTIHQWPATLVQPVGSPLSLECTVEGTSNPNLYWYRQAAGRGLQLLFYSVGIGQISSEVPQNLSASRPQDRQFILSSKKLLLSDSGFYLCAWSVIAPDTQYFGPGTRLTVL.

The rearrangement joins TRBV6-2 or TRBV6-3 to TRBJ2-7, with D possibly matching TRBD2 (6 bases). Trimming cost V 2 bases and J 1 base, with 18 bases left between them. CDR1 is MNHEY and CDR2 is SVGEGT in the germline V gene. The CDR3 covers 17 residues. CDR3 residues: CASSYRMTGTPSYEQYF. The CDR3 DNA reads as TGTGCCAGCAGTTACCGTATGACGGGGACTCCTTCCTACGAGCAGTACTTC.

Here the CDR3 reads CASSSSVSSYNEQFF. The CDR3 DNA reads as TGTGCCAGCAGCTCTAGCGTAAGCTCCTACAATGAGCAGTTCTTC. The V gene is TRBV6-4, the J gene TRBJ2-1, with D possibly matching TRBD2 (6 bases). Germline V gene sequence: CDR1 MRHNA, CDR2 SNTAGT. V lost 6 bases and J lost 0, with 12 bases in between. This CDR3 has 15 residues.

This clone was seen just once. The V gene is TRBV5-1, the J gene TRBJ2-2; TRBD2 matches at 8 bases. Trimming cost V 4 bases and J 6 bases; bases outside gene matches: 14. The CDR3 consists of 17 residues. In germline, CDR1 is SGHRS, CDR2 YFSETQ. The chain's CDR3 is CASSPPTAGGEAGELFF. The CDR3 coding sequence is TGCGCCAGCAGCCCTCCGACGGCGGGAGGAGAGGCCGGGGAGCTGTTTTTT.

The chain recombines TRBV18 with TRBJ2-7; D uncertain. The germline V and J ends were trimmed by 0 bases and 4 bases, with 7 bases remaining between them. From germline, CDR1 is KGHSH and CDR2 LQKENI. The CDR3 loop spans 13 amino acids. CDR3 protein: CASSPPTDYEQYF. The DNA of the CDR3 is TGTGCCAGCTCACCACCAACAGATTACGAGCAGTACTTC.

This rearrangement joins TRBV11-2 to TRBJ2-2, with 9 bases aligning to TRBD2. The CDR3 is made up of 18 amino acids. V lost 5 bases, J lost 7 bases, and 17 bases stayed unmatched. Per the germline V gene, CDR1 is SGHAT and CDR2 is FQNNGV. The chain's CDR3 is CASSPPSGAGGVGGELFF. CDR3 nucleotides: TGTGCCAGCAGCCCACCCTCGGGCGCGGGGGGGGTTGGCGGGGAGCTGTTTTTT. Based on the CDR3 plus reference TRBV11-2 and TRBJ2-2, the full variable domain is EAGVAQSPRYKIIEKRQSVAFWCNPISGHATLYWYQQILGQGPKLLIQFQNNGVVDDSQLPKDRFSAERLKGVDSTLKIQPAKLEDSAVYLCASSPPSGAGGVGGELFFGEGSRLTVL.

In regard to this clone: The junction differs from germline at one of its ends, possibly a read error. The V and J genes are TRBV7-7 and TRBJ2-5; D possibly corresponds to TRBD2 (5 bases). The CDR3 totals 12 residues. Germline V gene sequence: CDR1 SSHAT, CDR2 FNYEAQ (reference sequence). CDR3 amino acids: CASSNQRETQYF. CDR3 bases: TGTGCTAGCAGCAATCAGCGGGAGACCCAGTACTTC. Drawing the rest from reference TRBV7-7 and TRBJ2-5, the complete variable domain is GAGVSQSPRYKVTKRGQDVTLRCDPISSHATLYWYQQALGQGPEFLTYFNYEAQPDKSGLPSDRFSAERPEGSISTLTIQRTEQRDSAMYRCASSNQRETQYFGPGTRLLVL.